The rows below give T cell receptor beta chains drawn from one sample of a study of human T cells and chemical hapten exposure. TCRdb used MiXCR to reprocess the RACE reads, holding one entry per CDR3 protein. This sample has 300,000 to 400,000 distinct CDR3 sequences, with less than 6.5% found just once. The sequencing here drew on whole blood, taken in connection with sensitization to the hapten diphenylcyclopropenone (DPC). The receptors were sampled from a woman aged 50 to 65 with alopecia areata. Some clones in this sample may be carry-over from other donors' samples. Each CDR3 is given with its conserved first and last residue. Fields, in order: V gene, clone size, D gene, J gene, CDR3 protein, CDR3 DNA. A D gene is named only where the DNA matches it firmly. Clone size is stated in some rows and not others, as once, few, many or a class when expanded.

V: TRBV4-3; size: .; D: .; J: TRBJ2-1; CDR3: CASSQSRGLSDEQFF; DNA: TGCGCCAGCAGCCAATCCCGGGGTTTAAGCGATGAGCAGTTCTTC
V: TRBV12-3/TRBV12-4; size: few; D: .; J: TRBJ1-5; CDR3: CASRETGSFNQPQHF; DNA: TGTGCCAGCAGGGAAACAGGGTCATTCAATCAGCCCCAGCATTTT
V: TRBV7-2; size: many; D: TRBD1; J: TRBJ1-5; CDR3: CASSLQLGTGHYSNQPQHF; DNA: TGTGCCAGCAGCTTACAGCTAGGGACAGGGCACTATAGCAATCAGCCCCAGCATTTT
V: TRBV7-8; size: many; D: .; J: TRBJ2-1; CDR3: CASSLVPGRNNEQFF; DNA: TGTGCCAGCAGCTTAGTGCCGGGGAGAAACAATGAGCAGTTCTTC
V: TRBV29-1; size: few; D: TRBD1; J: TRBJ1-1; CDR3: CSVAGTGHTEAFF; DNA: TGCAGCGTTGCCGGGACAGGGCACACTGAAGCTTTCTTT
V: TRBV14; size: few; D: .; J: TRBJ2-7; CDR3: CASSQDSRAGPTYEQYF; DNA: TGTGCCAGCAGCCAAGACAGTCGGGCAGGGCCTACCTACGAGCAGTACTTC
V: TRBV12-3/TRBV12-4; size: .; D: .; J: TRBJ1-3; CDR3: CASKPATSGNTIYF; DNA: TGTGCCAGCAAACCGGCGACATCTGGAAACACCATATATTTT
V: TRBV10-2; size: .; D: .; J: TRBJ2-7; CDR3: CASSTTRDEQYF; DNA: TGCGCCAGCAGTACGACTCGGGACGAGCAGTACTTC
V: TRBV3-1; size: few; D: .; J: TRBJ1-2; CDR3: CASSQVWLNYGYTF; DNA: TGTGCCAGCAGCCAAGTTTGGTTAAACTATGGCTACACCTTC
V: TRBV9; size: many; D: .; J: TRBJ1-1; CDR3: CASSAIQGATEAFF; DNA: TGTGCCAGCAGCGCGATACAGGGTGCCACTGAAGCTTTCTTT
V: TRBV5-4; size: .; D: .; J: TRBJ2-2; CDR3: CASSWNGGTVGTGELFF; DNA: TGTGCCAGCAGCTGGAACGGGGGCACAGTAGGGACCGGGGAGCTGTTTTTT
V: TRBV7-8; size: many; D: TRBD2; J: TRBJ2-1; CDR3: CASSPGLGGDNEQFF; DNA: TGTGCCAGCAGCCCAGGACTAGGAGGGGACAATGAGCAGTTCTTC
V: TRBV7-8; size: few; D: TRBD1; J: TRBJ1-4; CDR3: CASSLYRGPPQFNEKLFF; DNA: TGTGCCAGCAGCTTATACAGGGGGCCCCCGCAGTTTAATGAAAAACTGTTTTTT
V: TRBV20-1; size: many; D: TRBD2; J: TRBJ2-1; CDR3: CSAERGIYNEQFF; DNA: TGCAGTGCCGAGCGGGGTATTTACAATGAGCAGTTCTTC
V: TRBV28; size: many; D: TRBD1; J: TRBJ2-7; CDR3: CASSPGTGAYEQYF; DNA: TGTGCCAGCAGCCCCGGGACAGGGGCCTACGAGCAGTACTTC
V: TRBV3-1; size: .; D: .; J: TRBJ2-1; CDR3: CASSQVNSPYNEQFF; DNA: TGTGCCAGCAGCCAAGTTAACTCTCCCTACAATGAGCAGTTCTTC
V: TRBV29-1; size: .; D: .; J: TRBJ2-7; CDR3: CSGNTGDEQYF; DNA: TGCAGCGGGAACACGGGCGACGAGCAGTACTTC
V: TRBV12-3/TRBV12-4; size: many; D: .; J: TRBJ2-5; CDR3: CASSPGRRGTETQYF; DNA: TGTGCCAGCAGTCCGGGCCGGAGAGGGACGGAGACCCAGTACTTC
V: TRBV10-3; size: few; D: TRBD1; J: TRBJ1-3; CDR3: CAISDPRDSGDTIYF; DNA: TGTGCCATCAGTGACCCCCGGGACAGTGGGGACACCATATATTTT
V: TRBV5-6; size: .; D: TRBD2; J: TRBJ2-1; CDR3: CASSPPAGGLRRDEQFF; DNA: TGTGCCAGCAGCCCGCCGGCGGGGGGGCTGCGTCGGGATGAGCAGTTCTTC
V: TRBV9; size: .; D: .; J: TRBJ2-5; CDR3: CASSVNVRYQETQYF; DNA: TGTGCCAGCAGCGTAAATGTGCGGTACCAAGAGACCCAGTACTTC
V: TRBV6-6; size: few; D: .; J: TRBJ2-3; CDR3: CASSYSSPRGSTDTQYF; DNA: TGTGCCAGCAGTTACTCGTCCCCCAGGGGAAGCACAGATACGCAGTATTTT
V: TRBV3-1; size: few; D: .; J: TRBJ1-5; CDR3: CASSRQANQPQHF; DNA: TGTGCCAGCAGCCGACAGGCCAATCAGCCCCAGCATTTT
V: TRBV6-6; size: many; D: .; J: TRBJ2-5; CDR3: CASSYRPSQETQYF; DNA: TGTGCCAGCAGTTACCGACCAAGTCAAGAGACCCAGTACTTC
V: TRBV10-2; size: many; D: TRBD2; J: TRBJ2-1; CDR3: CASSDLAGLAGVNEQFF; DNA: TGCGCCAGCAGTGATCTCGCAGGACTAGCGGGAGTAAATGAGCAGTTCTTC
V: TRBV20-1; size: many; D: TRBD1; J: TRBJ1-2; CDR3: CSADDRGSGYTF; DNA: TGCAGTGCCGACGACAGGGGCAGCGGCTACACCTTC
V: TRBV15; size: .; D: TRBD2; J: TRBJ2-3; CDR3: CATSRGAGGRGTDTQYF; DNA: TGTGCCACCAGCAGAGGAGCGGGGGGGCGGGGCACAGATACGCAGTATTTT
V: TRBV18; size: few; D: TRBD2; J: TRBJ2-1; CDR3: CASSPASGIEQFF; DNA: TGTGCCAGCTCACCGGCTAGCGGGATTGAGCAGTTCTTC
V: TRBV12-3/TRBV12-4; size: many; D: TRBD1; J: TRBJ1-5; CDR3: CASSFPFGTGGSDQPQHF; DNA: TGTGCCAGCAGTTTCCCCTTTGGGACAGGGGGTTCCGATCAGCCCCAGCATTTT
V: TRBV6-5; size: .; D: TRBD1; J: TRBJ1-3; CDR3: CASSYSAGGTGNTIYF; DNA: TGTGCCAGCAGTTACTCGGCAGGGGGGACTGGAAACACCATATATTTT
V: TRBV7-6; size: many; D: .; J: TRBJ2-5; CDR3: CASSLGSGTQETQYF; DNA: TGTGCCAGCAGCTTAGGATCGGGTACCCAAGAGACCCAGTACTTC
V: TRBV29-1; size: many; D: .; J: TRBJ1-1; CDR3: CSVEGDALNTEAFF; DNA: TGCAGCGTTGAAGGGGACGCCCTGAACACTGAAGCTTTCTTT
V: TRBV11-2; size: few; D: .; J: TRBJ1-1; CDR3: CASSLWDNTEAFF; DNA: TGTGCCAGCAGCTTATGGGATAACACTGAAGCTTTCTTT
V: TRBV3-1; size: .; D: .; J: TRBJ1-4; CDR3: CASSQEVAKLFF; DNA: TGTGCCAGCAGCCAAGAGGTTGCAAAACTGTTTTTT
V: TRBV7-9; size: .; D: TRBD2; J: TRBJ2-3; CDR3: CASSILAGGPGDTQYF; DNA: TGTGCCAGCAGCATCCTAGCGGGAGGACCGGGAGATACGCAGTATTTT
V: TRBV24-1; size: many; D: .; J: TRBJ2-3; CDR3: CATRGARDVDTQYF; DNA: TGTGCCACCCGGGGGGCCAGGGACGTAGATACGCAGTATTTT
V: TRBV12-3/TRBV12-4; size: .; D: TRBD1; J: TRBJ1-1; CDR3: CASRGTGGTNTEAFF; DNA: TGTGCCAGCAGGGGGACAGGGGGTACGAACACTGAAGCTTTCTTT
V: TRBV25-1; size: .; D: .; J: TRBJ2-7; CDR3: CASSESYNSYEQYF; DNA: TGTGCCAGCAGTGAATCCTACAACTCCTACGAGCAGTACTTC
V: TRBV20-1; size: many; D: .; J: TRBJ2-7; CDR3: CSASQRGIVHEQYF; DNA: TGCAGTGCTAGCCAAAGAGGTATCGTGCACGAGCAGTACTTC
V: TRBV7-9; size: many; D: .; J: TRBJ2-7; CDR3: CASSLDLEQYF; DNA: TGTGCCAGCAGCTTAGACCTCGAGCAGTACTTC
V: TRBV28; size: few; D: .; J: TRBJ1-2; CDR3: CASSFPQGQGYGYTF; DNA: TGTGCCAGCAGTTTCCCCCAGGGGCAGGGCTATGGCTACACCTTC
V: TRBV5-1; size: many; D: .; J: TRBJ2-5; CDR3: CASSLAPGETQYF; DNA: TGCGCCAGCAGCTTGGCCCCCGGAGAGACCCAGTACTTC
V: TRBV12-3/TRBV12-4; size: few; D: .; J: TRBJ1-5; CDR3: CASSQGVGNQPQHF; DNA: TGTGCCAGCAGTCAGGGTGTAGGCAATCAGCCCCAGCATTTT
V: TRBV29-1; size: many; D: .; J: TRBJ1-5; CDR3: CSFQDSNQPQHF; DNA: TGCAGCTTCCAAGATAGCAATCAGCCCCAGCATTTT
V: TRBV5-1; size: few; D: .; J: TRBJ1-4; CDR3: CASSRDPEKLFF; DNA: TGCGCCAGCAGCAGGGACCCAGAAAAACTGTTTTTT
V: TRBV18; size: many; D: .; J: TRBJ1-2; CDR3: CASSPPMTQGGYTF; DNA: TGTGCCAGCTCACCCCCGATGACCCAGGGTGGCTACACCTTC
V: TRBV12-3/TRBV12-4; size: few; D: TRBD1; J: TRBJ1-2; CDR3: CASSLGQGAETNYGYTF; DNA: TGTGCCAGCAGTTTGGGACAGGGGGCCGAAACGAACTATGGCTACACCTTC
V: TRBV2; size: few; D: .; J: TRBJ1-3; CDR3: CASSEEARLSGNTIYF; DNA: TGTGCCAGCAGTGAAGAGGCACGTCTTTCTGGAAACACCATATATTTT
V: TRBV2; size: few; D: TRBD1; J: TRBJ1-5; CDR3: CASSERRTGVDF; DNA: TGTGCCAGCAGTGAAAGGCGGACAGGGGTGGATTTT
V: TRBV5-1; size: many; D: .; J: TRBJ2-7; CDR3: CASSLRAGPGEQYF; DNA: TGCGCCAGCAGCTTGAGGGCAGGGCCGGGGGAGCAGTACTTC
V: TRBV10-3; size: .; D: .; J: TRBJ1-5; CDR3: CAISESGWEANQPQHF; DNA: TGTGCCATCAGTGAGTCCGGTTGGGAAGCCAATCAGCCCCAGCATTTT
V: TRBV20-1; size: .; D: .; J: TRBJ2-7; CDR3: CSARDLGGRYEQYF; DNA: TGCAGTGCTAGAGATCTGGGGGGGCGGTACGAGCAGTACTTC
V: TRBV28; size: many; D: .; J: TRBJ2-7; CDR3: CASSLLQGLYYEQYF; DNA: TGTGCCAGCAGCCTGCTCCAGGGACTTTACTACGAGCAGTACTTC
V: TRBV29-1; size: many; D: .; J: TRBJ2-3; CDR3: CSVVGDGYTDTQYF; DNA: TGCAGCGTCGTGGGTGACGGGTACACAGATACGCAGTATTTT
V: TRBV24-1; size: .; D: .; J: TRBJ2-1; CDR3: CATAPRVGEQFF; DNA: TGTGCCACCGCCCCCAGGGTCGGTGAGCAGTTCTTC
V: TRBV12-3/TRBV12-4; size: few; D: TRBD1; J: TRBJ2-3; CDR3: CASSFGRGSTDTQYF; DNA: TGTGCCAGCAGTTTCGGCAGGGGGAGCACAGATACGCAGTATTTT
V: TRBV7-2; size: many; D: .; J: TRBJ2-1; CDR3: CASRLDSYNEQFF; DNA: TGTGCCAGCAGACTCGACTCCTACAATGAGCAGTTCTTC
V: TRBV29-1; size: many; D: TRBD2; J: TRBJ2-7; CDR3: CSVGLAGGGSEQYF; DNA: TGCAGCGTTGGACTAGCGGGTGGAGGGTCCGAGCAGTACTTC
V: TRBV3-1; size: many; D: TRBD2; J: TRBJ2-5; CDR3: CASSQVSSGEETQYF; DNA: TGTGCCAGCAGCCAAGTTTCGAGCGGGGAAGAGACCCAGTACTTC
V: TRBV7-2; size: many; D: .; J: TRBJ1-6; CDR3: CASSPRQKERLHF; DNA: TGTGCCAGCAGCCCCCGACAGAAAGAACGGCTCCACTTT